The next 27 T cell receptor beta chains were all read from a single sample in a study of blood T cell repertoires in COVID-19. Sequenced by immunoSEQ multiplex PCR; TCRdb stores in-frame clones only, minus some. This table holds hundreds of thousands of clones, approximately 86% found once. Sequenced material: PBMCs or T cells enriched from blood (not recorded which). The receptor source for this set is a woman in her 30s who had been exposed to COVID-19.

The chain links TRBV6-5 to TRBJ1-2; 8 bases agree with TRBD1. Looked up from germline, CDR1 is MNHEY and CDR2 is SVGAGI. CDR3 length: 13 amino acids. The trim removed 6 bases at V and 6 bases at J, leaving 6 bases unmatched. The CDR3 sequence: CASRPSGGDGYTF. The CDR3 DNA is TGTGCCAGCAGACCCTCAGGGGGCGATGGCTACACCTTC.

This chain connects TRBV10-3 to TRBJ1-2, with 9 bases that match TRBD1. This CDR3 is built from 15 residues. Germline V gene data show CDR1 as ENHRY and CDR2 as SYGVKD. V lost 3 bases and J lost 2; bases outside the gene matches: 4. CDR3: CAISDPGQGNYGYTF. CDR3 bases: TGTGCCATCAGTGACCCTGGACAGGGGAACTATGGCTACACCTTC.

The chain carries TRBV7-8 and TRBJ2-3, with D tentatively TRBD1 (5 bases). This CDR3 is built from 16 residues. Trimming stripped 2 bases from V and 2 bases from J, with 14 bases between. Germline V gene sequence: CDR1 SGHVS, CDR2 FQNEAQ. The DNA for the CDR3 is TGTGCCAGCAGCTTAAAGGCCCCAGGGTTCACAGATACGCAGTATTTT. Its protein is CASSLKAPGFTDTQYF.

The sample holds a few counts of this clone. The rearrangement links TRBV21-1 to TRBJ2-7; the DNA was not compared with TRBD1, the D call given in the table. TRBV21-1 corresponds to a pseudogene. This CDR3 is built from 17 residues. The CDR3 DNA sequence: TGTGCCAGCAGCAAAGTAGGGGTAAGGGACAGAACCTACGAGCAGTACTTC. This gives the protein CASSKVGVRDRTYEQYF.

The count of this clone is one. The chain couples TRBV29-1 to TRBJ2-2; 8 bases fit TRBD2. CDR1 SQVTM and CDR2 ANQGSEA come from the germline V gene. This CDR3 is built from 17 residues. V shed 4 bases and J 3 bases; nucleotides not matched to a gene: 13. The CDR3 nucleotides are TGCAGCGTTGCGGGGGGGTTGGGCGTCGATGACACCGGGGAGCTGTTTTTT. Residues: CSVAGGLGVDDTGELFF.

This sequence joins TRBV5-6 and TRBJ1-2, with 7 bases identical to TRBD1. The V gene's germline CDR1 is SGHDT and CDR2 YYEEEE. This CDR3 comprises 15 residues. Trimming at V came to 2 bases and at J to 5 bases, leaving 9 bases not matched to a gene. The CDR3 nucleotides are TGTGCCAGCAGCTTACCCAGGGGGTTTGGTTATGGCTACACCTTC. It translates to CASSLPRGFGYGYTF.

The gene calls are TRBV3-1 (or the pseudogene TRBV3-2) and TRBJ1-2; D gene unclear. Trimming stripped 1 base from V and 4 bases from J, with 10 bases between. The CDR3 has 14 amino acids. Germline assignment: CDR1 LGHDT and CDR2 YNNKEL (reference sequence). The CDR3, as DNA: TGTGCCAGCAGCCAAGGGAGTTCTACCTATGGCTACACCTTC. It translates to CASSQGSSTYGYTF.

V gene TRBV28 combines with J gene TRBJ1-6, with a tentative D call TRBD1 (5 bases). V was pared by 5 bases and J by 0 bases, with 5 bases between. This CDR3 comprises 14 residues. Germline V gives CDR1 MDHEN, CDR2 SYDVKM. The DNA for the CDR3 is TGTGCCAGCAGTGACAGCTCCTATAATTCACCCCTCCACTTT. Residues: CASSDSSYNSPLHF.

The chain employs TRBV19 and TRBJ1-5; TRBD1 matches 7 bases. Losses at the gene ends were 3 bases for V and 7 bases for J; bases not matched to a gene: 6. Germline loops: CDR1 LNHDA, CDR2 SQIVND (reference sequence). This CDR3 has 14 residues. CDR3 DNA sequence: TGTGCCAGTAGTATTGAAGGGGGCAGACAGCCCCAGCATTTT. It translates to CASSIEGGRQPQHF.

The count of this clone is one. The chain employs TRBV7-9 and TRBJ2-7; the match to TRBD2 covers 13 bases. Germline V gene lookup returns CDR1 SEHNR and CDR2 FQNEAQ (reference sequence). The J segment lost 7 bases and the V segment lost 5 bases, leaving 5 bases of the junction unmatched. The CDR3 is 14 amino acids. The CDR3 DNA reads as TGTGCCAGCAGCGGGACTAGCGGGGCCTTGGAGCAGTACTTC. The encoded protein is CASSGTSGALEQYF.

This clone was observed a single time. The chain joins TRBV27 to TRBJ1-1; D call uncertain. Per germline, CDR1 MNHEY and CDR2 SMNVEV (reference sequence). The length of the CDR3 is 12 residues. Trimming left V 4 bases short and J 7 bases short, with 10 bases between. Here the CDR3 reads CASSSRHLEAFF. The DNA of the CDR3 is TGTGCCAGCAGTTCCCGACACCTTGAAGCTTTCTTT.

The DNA of the CDR3 is TGCGCCAGCAGCTTGGTCCTCCGTTCTGACGAGCAGTACTTC. It is translated as CASSLVLRSDEQYF. The rearrangement links TRBV5-1 to TRBJ2-7, with no clear D. The CDR3 runs to 14 residues. The V end was cut by 0 bases, the J end by 5 bases, with 12 bases between. CDR1 and CDR2 from the germline V gene are SGHRS and YFSETQ.

The chain uses TRBV11-3 and TRBJ2-1; the match to TRBD2 covers 9 bases. CDR1 is SGHNT, CDR2 YENEEA, per germline. The CDR3 runs 16 residues. V lost 3 bases and J lost 9; bases outside the gene matches: 12. CDR3 loop: CASSFSGGDLLGEQFF. CDR3 nucleotides: TGTGCCAGCAGCTTTAGCGGGGGCGACCTCTTGGGTGAGCAGTTCTTC.

The V and J genes are TRBV10-3 and TRBJ2-7; 8 nucleotides line up with TRBD2. The trim removed 2 bases at V and 1 base at J, leaving 7 bases unmatched. The CDR3 consists of 16 residues. Germline CDR1 is ENHRY and CDR2 is SYGVKD. CDR3 residues: CAISEGVRGGSYEQYF. The CDR3 DNA reads TGTGCCATCAGTGAGGGGGTCCGGGGGGGTTCCTACGAGCAGTACTTC.

The table lists this clone with a count of one. The V gene is TRBV29-1, the J gene TRBJ1-1; TRBD1 matches at 7 bases. Germline CDR1 SQVTM, CDR2 ANQGSEA. The CDR3 runs 15 residues. The ends lost 4 bases at V and 5 bases at J; junction bases unmatched: 13. The DNA of the CDR3 is TGCAGCGTTGCAGGGGACAGTCAAGCGGGTACTGAAGCTTTCTTT. Protein product: CSVAGDSQAGTEAFF.

The V gene is TRBV11-2, the J gene TRBJ2-3, with 8 positions matching TRBD2. V lost 4 bases to trimming and J lost 4 bases; unmatched junction nucleotides: 7. From germline, CDR1 is SGHAT and CDR2 FQNNGV. CDR3 length: 15 amino acids. CDR3 in amino acids: CASSSGRGAPDTQYF. The CDR3 nucleotides are TGTGCCAGCAGCTCGGGGCGGGGGGCCCCAGATACGCAGTATTTT.

This sequence joins TRBV3-1 (or the pseudogene TRBV3-2) and TRBJ2-2; D is perhaps TRBD2 (6 bases). Trimming took 1 base from V and 3 from J, leaving 12 bases between them. This CDR3 contains 16 residues. The V gene's germline CDR1 is LGHDT and CDR2 YNNKEL (reference sequence). The CDR3 reads CASSQGLVHHTGELFF. Written as DNA, the CDR3 is TGTGCCAGCAGCCAAGGACTAGTCCACCACACCGGGGAGCTGTTTTTT.

The chain recombines TRBV5-5 with TRBJ2-5; D possibly corresponds to TRBD2 (7 bases). This CDR3 region has 14 residues. Deletions cut 4 bases from V and 2 bases from J, with 12 bases between. CDR1 and CDR2 from the germline V gene are SGHKS and YYEKEE (reference sequence). The CDR3 DNA follows: TGTGCCAGCAGCCGGGGGGCCTATCAAGAGACCCAGTACTTC. Its protein is CASSRGAYQETQYF.

This chain uses TRBV15 with TRBJ1-4; D gene uncertain. Looked up from germline, CDR1 is LNHNV and CDR2 is YYDKDF (reference sequence). The CDR3 runs to 16 residues. Trimming stripped 1 base from V and 0 bases from J, with 9 bases between. In nucleotides, the CDR3 is TGTGCCACCAGCAGAGGGGCAATTGCAACTAATGAAAAACTGTTTTTT. It translates to CATSRGAIATNEKLFF.

The rearrangement uses TRBV6-5 and TRBJ1-1, with TRBD1 matching 9 bases. The germline CDR1 and CDR2 sequences are MNHEY and SVGAGI. This CDR3 region has 15 residues. The ends lost 5 bases at V and 6 bases at J; junction bases unmatched: 10. CDR3 region: CASSPQPDRGAEAFF. The CDR3 DNA follows: TGTGCCAGCAGTCCCCAGCCGGACAGGGGCGCTGAAGCTTTCTTT.

Only a few counts were recorded for this clone. The chain employs TRBV28 and TRBJ1-3; no reliable D call. CDR3 length: 12 residues. Trimming left V 4 bases short and J 3 bases short, with 4 bases between. The germline V gene has CDR1 MDHEN and CDR2 SYDVKM. The CDR3 region is CASSSDGNTIYF. As DNA, the CDR3 is TGTGCCAGCAGTTCAGATGGAAACACCATATATTTT. Together with reference TRBV28 and TRBJ1-3, the CDR3 gives the full variable domain: DVKVTQSSRYLVKRTGEKVFLECVQDMDHENMFWYRQDPGLGLRLIYFSYDVKMKEKGDIPEGYSVSREKKERFSLILESASTNQTSMYLCASSSDGNTIYFGEGSWLTVV.

V and J are TRBV5-1 and TRBJ2-1; the D gene is possibly TRBD2 (5 bases). This CDR3 has 16 amino acids. In germline, CDR1 is SGHRS, CDR2 YFSETQ. Trimming took off 6 bases at V and 0 bases at J, with 16 bases between the two ends. CDR3 residues: CASITTDGSSYNEQFF. CDR3 nucleotide sequence: TGCGCCAGCATCACGACCGATGGGAGCTCCTACAATGAGCAGTTCTTC. Drawing the rest from reference TRBV5-1 and TRBJ2-1, the complete variable domain is KAGVTQTPRYLIKTRGQQVTLSCSPISGHRSVSWYQQTPGQGLQFLFEYFSETQRNKGNFPGRFSGRQFSNSRSEMNVSTLELGDSALYLCASITTDGSSYNEQFFGPGTRLTVL.

The genes are TRBV6-5 and TRBJ2-5, with 10 bases fitting TRBD2. Germline V CDR1 and CDR2: MNHEY, SVGAGI. J was trimmed by 5 bases and V by 6 bases; bases with no gene match: 6. The CDR3 extends over 14 amino acids. The chain's CDR3 is CASRAAGGAETQYF. The DNA for the CDR3 is TGTGCCAGCAGGGCAGCGGGGGGGGCGGAGACCCAGTACTTC.

The chain recombines TRBV7-9 with TRBJ1-2, with D uncertain. The CDR3 is 14 residues long. With 1 base removed from V and 6 bases from J, the gap between germline ends came to 12 bases. CDR1 and CDR2 (germline): SEHNR, FQNEAQ (reference sequence). CDR3 protein: CASSLGREGDGYTF. CDR3 bases: TGTGCCAGCAGCTTAGGGCGGGAAGGAGATGGCTACACCTTC. The full variable domain, in which reference TRBV7-9 and TRBJ1-2 provide the parts outside the CDR3, is DTGVSQNPRHKITKRGQNVTFRCDPISEHNRLYWYRQTLGQGPEFLTYFQNEAQLEKSRLLSDRFSAERPKGSFSTLEIQRTEQGDSAMYLCASSLGREGDGYTFGSGTRLTVV.

This clone has more than one count but fewer than ten. The genes are TRBV7-8 and TRBJ2-5; D is possibly TRBD1 (6 bases). Germline V gives CDR1 SGHVS, CDR2 FQNEAQ. V was pared by 5 bases and J by 4 bases, with 14 bases between. This CDR3 is built from 14 residues. The CDR3 DNA follows: TGTGCCAGCAGCCAAGCGGACAGAATAGAGACCCAGTACTTC. As protein: CASSQADRIETQYF. Filled out from reference TRBV7-8 and TRBJ2-5, the complete variable domain reads GAGVSQSPRYKVAKRGQDVALRCDPISGHVSLFWYQQALGQGPEFLTYFQNEAQLDKSGLPSDRFFAERPEGSVSTLKIQRTQQEDSAVYLCASSQADRIETQYFGPGTRLLVL.

This clone showed up just once. This rearrangement joins TRBV2 to TRBJ1-2; no firm D call. Germline V gene sequence: CDR1 SNHLY, CDR2 FYNNEI. This CDR3 contains 12 residues. V was trimmed by 5 bases and J by 5 bases, leaving 9 bases between them. In nucleotides, the CDR3 is TGTGCCAGCAGTCGTGACGGGTATGGCTACACCTTC. Its translation: CASSRDGYGYTF.

This clone was found once. Here the CDR3 DNA reads TGTGCCGGGGGACAGCTCGAAGGTACGAGCTACACCTTC. It codes for CAGGQLEGTSYTF. The V and J genes are TRBV6-5 and TRBJ1-2; 7 nucleotides align to TRBD1. The CDR3 is 13 amino acids. J was trimmed by 9 bases and V by 11 bases; bases with no gene match: 15. Germline V gene lookup returns CDR1 MNHEY and CDR2 SVGAGI.